These 24 T cell receptor beta chains were all obtained from the same sample, sequenced in a study of T cells after yellow fever vaccination. MiXCR, applied by TCRdb to the 5' RACE reads, yields one record per CDR3 protein. The sample comprises 200,000 to 300,000 distinct CDR3 sequences, 10% to 15% of which are singletons, and around 0.49% rests with the top ten. The material was CD4+ T cells sorted from PBMCs, obtained 45 days after the yellow fever booster vaccination. These receptors all stem from a man aged 30 to 39 who received the YFV17D yellow fever vaccine.

There are a few counts of this clonotype. The J gene is TRBJ2-2, the V gene TRBV7-9; D perhaps matches TRBD2 (6 bases). Germline V gives CDR1 SEHNR, CDR2 FQNEAQ (reference sequence). Trimming removed 4 bases from V and 7 bases from J, with 7 bases in between. The CDR3 length is 12 residues. The CDR3 DNA is TGTGCCAGCAGCTCGGAGGGCGGGGAGCTGTTTTTT. As protein: CASSSEGGELFF. The full variable domain, its missing parts supplied by reference TRBV7-9 and TRBJ2-2, is DTGVSQNPRHKITKRGQNVTFRCDPISEHNRLYWYRQTLGQGPEFLTYFQNEAQLEKSRLLSDRFSAERPKGSFSTLEIQRTEQGDSAMYLCASSSEGGELFFGEGSRLTVL.

This clonotype was seen only a few times. This chain links TRBV27 with TRBJ2-5; TRBD2 matches at 16 bases. The CDR3 sequence is 20 residues long. Unmatched junction bases numbered 14, after V lost 3 bases and J lost 4 bases. Germline CDR1 MNHEY, CDR2 SMNVEV (reference sequence). CDR3 in amino acids: CASSFHTSGTSGRALETQYF. Written as DNA, the CDR3 is TGTGCCAGCAGTTTCCATACCTCCGGGACTAGCGGGAGGGCCCTAGAGACCCAGTACTTC.

This clonotype has a count of ten or more. The chain recombines TRBV20-1 with TRBJ2-3, with D possibly called TRBD1 or TRBD2 (6 bases each). Germline CDR1 is DFQATT and CDR2 is SNEGSKA (reference sequence). The CDR3 sequence is 16 residues long. V lost 3 bases and J lost 4, with 20 bases in between. The CDR3 here is CSASLPGAKTPDTQYF. The CDR3 nucleotides are TGCAGTGCTAGCTTACCGGGGGCCAAGACCCCAGATACGCAGTATTTT.

This clonotype was picked up one time. The CDR3 nucleotides are TGTGCCAGCAGCCCGGACGCCTCGGGTGAAGCTTTCTTT. This sequence encodes CASSPDASGEAFF. The V and J genes are TRBV5-4 and TRBJ1-1, with unresolved D. V shed 4 bases and J shed 7 bases, with 14 bases lying between them. This CDR3 has 13 residues. The germline V gene has CDR1 SGHNT and CDR2 YYREEE (reference sequence).

The chain carries TRBV5-1 and TRBJ2-1; D is possibly TRBD1 or TRBD2 (5 bases each). Per the germline V gene, CDR1 is SGHRS and CDR2 is YFSETQ. Trimming left V 1 base short and J 3 bases short, with 14 bases between. This CDR3 has 16 amino acids. The CDR3 bases are TGCGCCAGCAGCTTGATGGGGGTGCACGACTACAATGAGCAGTTCTTC. Amino acids: CASSLMGVHDYNEQFF.

The chain links TRBV28 to TRBJ2-3, with a weak D call TRBD2 (5 bases). Germline V gives CDR1 MDHEN, CDR2 SYDVKM. Trimming removed 8 bases from V and 2 bases from J, with 14 bases in between. The CDR3 spans 14 residues. The CDR3 region has the DNA TGTGCCAGCTTTACTCGGGATCTCACAGATACGCAGTATTTT. Its protein product is CASFTRDLTDTQYF.

This clonotype was seen more than once but under ten times. J is TRBJ2-1 and V is TRBV18; weak D call: TRBD1 (6 bases). The CDR3 is made up of 14 amino acids. V was trimmed by 0 bases and J by 9 bases, leaving 12 bases between them. The germline CDR1 and CDR2 sequences are KGHSH and LQKENI. The CDR3 reads CASSPPGQWGEQFF. CDR3 bases: TGTGCCAGCTCACCACCCGGACAGTGGGGTGAGCAGTTCTTC.

This clonotype was found a few times. V usage is TRBV2 and J usage is TRBJ2-5; D uncertain. There are 12 residues in the CDR3. Trimming stripped 2 bases from V and 5 bases from J, with 6 bases between. Germline V gene sequence: CDR1 SNHLY, CDR2 FYNNEI. As DNA, the CDR3 is TGTGCCAGCAGTGAACTGGTTGAGACCCAGTACTTC. This encodes CASSELVETQYF.

There are a few counts of this clonotype. The chain carries TRBV3-1 and TRBJ2-1; 9 nucleotides align to TRBD2. Per germline, CDR1 LGHDT and CDR2 YNNKEL (reference sequence). The J segment lost 3 bases and the V segment lost 3 bases, leaving 6 bases of the junction unmatched. This CDR3 has 16 amino acids. CDR3 nucleotides: TGTGCCAGCAGCCAGAGGGGACTAGCAGTCTACAATGAGCAGTTCTTC. Protein sequence: CASSQRGLAVYNEQFF.

The rearrangement links TRBV5-8 to TRBJ2-7, with D perhaps being TRBD1 or TRBD2 (6 bases each). Trimming left V 0 bases short and J 6 bases short, with 13 bases between. The germline gives CDR1 SGHTS, CDR2 YDEGEE. This CDR3 contains 14 residues. CDR3 in DNA: TGTGCCAGCAGCTTGGCCGGGGGCTTGGGCGAGCAGTACTTC. Encoded protein: CASSLAGGLGEQYF.

This clonotype occurred a few times. This chain joins TRBV5-1 and TRBJ1-3, with D unclear. The germline V and J ends were trimmed by 3 bases and 3 bases, with 16 bases remaining between them. Per germline, CDR1 SGHRS and CDR2 YFSETQ. The CDR3 is 16 amino acids. CDR3 in DNA: TGCGCCAGCAGCTCCGGTGAAAAGACACGTGGAAACACCATATATTTT. Translation gives CASSSGEKTRGNTIYF.

The V call is TRBV6-5, the J call TRBJ2-7, with 9 positions matching TRBD1. The V gene's germline CDR1 is MNHEY and CDR2 SVGAGI. With V trimmed by 8 bases and J by 4 bases, 3 bases remained unmatched. The CDR3 has 12 amino acids. This chain's CDR3 is CASGQGWYEQYF. The CDR3 nucleotides read TGTGCCAGCGGACAGGGGTGGTACGAGCAGTACTTC.

This chain links TRBV27 with TRBJ2-1; 8 bases line up with TRBD1. V shed 4 bases, J shed 3 bases, and the junction held 8 bases outside the gene matches. CDR1 MNHEY and CDR2 SMNVEV come from the germline V gene (reference sequence). The CDR3 has 16 amino acids. CDR3 coding DNA: TGTGCCAGCAGTTCCACTGGGGGACAGGACTACAATGAGCAGTTCTTC. Protein: CASSSTGGQDYNEQFF.

This clonotype was observed a few times. The rearrangement uses TRBV7-2 and TRBJ2-2, with no clear D. Germline V gene lookup returns CDR1 SGHTA and CDR2 FQGNSA. CDR3 length: 15 residues. Trimming cost V 1 base and J 7 bases, with 13 bases left between them. The CDR3 loop is CASSLGPESVGELFF. As DNA, the CDR3 is TGTGCCAGCAGCTTAGGGCCCGAGTCGGTCGGGGAGCTGTTTTTT.

The genes are TRBV5-8 and TRBJ2-3; no clear D. The CDR3 has 15 amino acids. V lost 4 bases and J lost 1, with 13 bases in between. Germline V gives CDR1 SGHTS, CDR2 YDEGEE. The CDR3 DNA follows: TGTGCCAGCAGCCCCGTGGTAGTCGGCACAGATACGCAGTATTTT. Amino acids: CASSPVVVGTDTQYF.

This clonotype was found many times. The rearrangement links TRBV28 to TRBJ2-1; D ambiguous. The length of the CDR3 is 12 residues. Trimming shortened V by 3 bases and J by 7 bases, and 7 bases separated the two germline ends. The germline V gene encodes CDR1 MDHEN and CDR2 SYDVKM. DNA for the CDR3: TGTGCCAGCAGTTTTCTCGGGAATGAGCAGTTCTTC. This gives the protein CASSFLGNEQFF.

The chain is built from TRBV3-1 and TRBJ2-3; no reliable D call. The ends were cut back, 8 bases at V and 2 bases at J, with 5 bases in the middle. Germline CDR1 reads LGHDT; CDR2 reads YNNKEL (reference sequence). The CDR3 has 11 amino acids. In DNA form, the CDR3 reads TGTGCCAGCGGAGACACAGATACGCAGTATTTT. This codes for CASGDTDTQYF.

The chain combines TRBV28 with TRBJ2-7; tentatively, D is TRBD2 (5 bases). Per germline, CDR1 MDHEN and CDR2 SYDVKM. The V end was cut by 5 bases, the J end by 5 bases, with 25 bases between. This CDR3 region has 17 residues. The CDR3 loop reads CASSKFSGRAEFHEQYF. The CDR3 DNA follows: TGTGCCAGCAGTAAATTTAGTGGGAGAGCGGAATTTCACGAGCAGTACTTC.

V and J are TRBV7-2 and TRBJ2-1; tentative D call: TRBD2 (7 bases). Germline V CDR1 and CDR2: SGHTA, FQGNSA. The CDR3 length is 15 residues. Between the trimmed V and J ends, which lost 2 bases and 7 bases, there was a span of 15 bases. The CDR3 DNA reads TGTGCCAGCAGCTTAAGGGGGGACTACTCAAATGAGCAGTTCTTC. Translation gives CASSLRGDYSNEQFF. Together with reference TRBV7-2 and TRBJ2-1, the CDR3 gives the full variable domain: GAGVSQSPSNKVTEKGKDVELRCDPISGHTALYWYRQSLGQGLEFLIYFQGNSAPDKSGLPSDRFSAERTGGSVSTLTIQRTQQEDSAVYLCASSLRGDYSNEQFFGPGTRLTVL.

V is TRBV20-1 and J is TRBJ2-1, with 11 bases matching TRBD2. There are 16 residues in the CDR3. Germline-derived CDR1 and CDR2 are DFQATT and SNEGSKA (reference sequence). The ends lost 1 base at V and 3 bases at J; junction bases unmatched: 5. The CDR3, as DNA: TGCAGTGCTAGAGTCCAGACTAGCGGGAACTACAATGAGCAGTTCTTC. It encodes CSARVQTSGNYNEQFF.

Many counts were recorded for this clonotype. This chain connects TRBV6-1 to TRBJ2-2; D gene unclear. Per the germline V gene, CDR1 is MNHNS and CDR2 is SASEGT. The CDR3 is 14 residues long. The germline V and J ends were trimmed by 8 bases and 0 bases, with 10 bases remaining between them. CDR3 amino acids: CASQRLSNTGELFF. In DNA form, the CDR3 reads TGTGCCAGCCAAAGACTCTCGAACACCGGGGAGCTGTTTTTT.

About this clonotype itself: This may come from a read error, since a much larger clone is one base off. The chain carries TRBV12-3 or TRBV12-4 and TRBJ2-3; D is unclear. The CDR3 extends over 16 amino acids. The CDR3 here is CACSLFPVGNTDTQYF. The CDR3 bases are TGTGCCTGCAGTTTATTCCCAGTGGGGAACACAGATACGCAGTATTTT.

Concerning this clonotype: This could be a read error, since a much larger clone is one nucleotide away. The chain carries TRBV7-6 and TRBJ2-5; D call uncertain. This CDR3 has 15 amino acids. Germline V lookup: CDR1 SGHVS, CDR2 FNYEAQ. V lost 5 bases and J lost 5, with 18 bases in between. CDR3 sequence reads: CASSQGVGYRETQYF. As DNA, the CDR3 is TGTGCCAGCAGCCAAGGAGTGGGCTACCGGGAGACCCAGTACTTC.

CDR3 sequence: CASSFRGATDTQYF. DNA for the CDR3: TGTGCCAGCAGTTTCCGCGGGGCAACAGATACGCAGTATTTT. The V and J genes are TRBV6-5 and TRBJ2-3; possible D gene TRBD2, 6 bases. V was clipped by 4 bases and J by 3 bases, with 11 bases between them. Germline V lookup: CDR1 MNHEY, CDR2 SVGAGI. The CDR3 contains 14 residues.